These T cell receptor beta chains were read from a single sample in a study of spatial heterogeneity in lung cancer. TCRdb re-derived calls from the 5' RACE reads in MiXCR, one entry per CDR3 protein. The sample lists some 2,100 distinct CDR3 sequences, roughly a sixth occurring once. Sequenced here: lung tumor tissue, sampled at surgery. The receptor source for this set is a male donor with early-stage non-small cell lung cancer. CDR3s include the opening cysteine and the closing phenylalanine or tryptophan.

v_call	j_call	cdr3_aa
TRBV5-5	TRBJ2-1	CASSPFLVSQGRALEQFF
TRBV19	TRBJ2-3	CASSVTPPGTSGSSTDTQYF
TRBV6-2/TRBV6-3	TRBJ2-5	CASSYRRETQYF
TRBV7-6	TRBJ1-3	CASSLMGEGAGNTIYF
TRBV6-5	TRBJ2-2	CASSYPTGQGMLTGELFF
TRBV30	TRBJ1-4	CAWSTEDRGPKLFF
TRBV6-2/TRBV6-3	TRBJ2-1	CASRREGVLSYNEQFF
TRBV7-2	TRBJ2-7	CASSSDHFYSYEQYF
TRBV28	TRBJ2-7	CASAPGQGYEQYF
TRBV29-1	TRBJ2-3	CSVSIEDTQCF
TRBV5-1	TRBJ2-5	CASSTAGETQYF
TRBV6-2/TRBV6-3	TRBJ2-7	CASSWAYEQYF
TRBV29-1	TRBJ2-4	CSVLTGPAIQYF
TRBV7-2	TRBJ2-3	CASSLNRRTDTQYF
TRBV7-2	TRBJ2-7	CATSAAGAGGEQYF
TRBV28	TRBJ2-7	CASSFPTHSRTSYEQYF
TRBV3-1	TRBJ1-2	CASSLTGGEGGYTF
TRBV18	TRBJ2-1	CASSETGYYNEQFF
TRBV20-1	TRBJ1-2	CSARDGFSEDYYGYTF
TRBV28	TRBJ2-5	CASSSPAPLQETQYF
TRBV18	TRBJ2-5	CASSPLGETQYF
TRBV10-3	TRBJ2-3	CAIGLEGSSTDTQYF
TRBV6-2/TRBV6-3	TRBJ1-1	CASSWVRASSSTEAFF
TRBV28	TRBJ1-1	CASSTDRFTEAFF
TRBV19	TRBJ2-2	CASTPSRAIGELFF
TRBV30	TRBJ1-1	CAWNRPGRRLNTEAFF
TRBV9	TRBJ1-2	CASSGAPGEHYGYTF
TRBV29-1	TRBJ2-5	CSALGFYQETQYF
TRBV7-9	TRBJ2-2	CASSLNGELFF
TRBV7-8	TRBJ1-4	CASSRDRVIEKLFF
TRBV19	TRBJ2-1	CASSMDGGGSNEQFF
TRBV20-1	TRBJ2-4	CSARDGGSAKNIQYF
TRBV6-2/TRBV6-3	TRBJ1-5	CASSWGGNQPQHF
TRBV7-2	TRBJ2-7	CASSSVPGTGGFSYEQYF
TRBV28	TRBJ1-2	CASSFHTIGYTF
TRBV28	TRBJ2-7	CASSRLAGSSYEQYF
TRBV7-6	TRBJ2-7	CASSPQPQGEQYF
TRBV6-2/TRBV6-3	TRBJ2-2	CASSYPTAGDGELFF
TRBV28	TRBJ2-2	CASSSGTSANTGELFF
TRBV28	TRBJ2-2	CASSSGAYWGQGNTGELFF
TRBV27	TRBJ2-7	CASSSRQNYEQYF
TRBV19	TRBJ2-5	CASSMGQPGVTQYF
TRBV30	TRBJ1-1	CAWTDRLRTEAFF
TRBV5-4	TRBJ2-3	CASSGGRGSRFTDTQYF
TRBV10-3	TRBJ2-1	CAISDRDFASWSSYNEQFF
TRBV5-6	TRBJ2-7	CASSPWRGDSETYEQYF
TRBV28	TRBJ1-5	CASSLSWVDQPQHF
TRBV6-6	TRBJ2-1	CASRLRDRGDNEQFF
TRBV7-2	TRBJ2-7	CASSHGTRGYEQYF
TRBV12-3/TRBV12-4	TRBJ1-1	CASSFGGPTEAFF
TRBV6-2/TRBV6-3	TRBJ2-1	CASSRAGGRKVEQFF
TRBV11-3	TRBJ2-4	CASSLGPDRIQYF
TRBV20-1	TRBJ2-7	CSGQPLTSSYEQYF
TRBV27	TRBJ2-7	CASSPLTSGEGEQYF